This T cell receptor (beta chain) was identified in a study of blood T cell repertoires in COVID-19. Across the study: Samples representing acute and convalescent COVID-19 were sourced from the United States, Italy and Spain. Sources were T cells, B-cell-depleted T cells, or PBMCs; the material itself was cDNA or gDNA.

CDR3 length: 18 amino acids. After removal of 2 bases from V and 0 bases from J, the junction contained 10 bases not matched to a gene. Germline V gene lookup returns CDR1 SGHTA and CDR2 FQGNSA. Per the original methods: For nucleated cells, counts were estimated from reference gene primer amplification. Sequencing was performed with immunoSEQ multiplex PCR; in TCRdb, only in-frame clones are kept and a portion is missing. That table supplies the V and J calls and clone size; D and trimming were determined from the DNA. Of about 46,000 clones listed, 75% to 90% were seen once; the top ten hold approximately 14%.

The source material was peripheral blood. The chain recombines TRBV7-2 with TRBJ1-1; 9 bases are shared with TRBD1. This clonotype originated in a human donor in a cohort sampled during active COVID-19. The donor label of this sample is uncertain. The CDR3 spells CASSLRGGTGSLNTEAFF. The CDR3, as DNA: TGTGCCAGCAGCTTAAGGGGTGGGACAGGGTCCTTGAACACTGAAGCTTTCTTT.